The text below deals with one T cell receptor (beta chain). This sample is drawn from a study of OX40 agonist ivuxolimab in advanced cancers. Study overall: Clinicians treated patients with ivuxolimab, an agonistic anti-OX40 (CD134) antibody.

The cohort excluded patients with autoimmune disease history or systemic immunosuppression. On cycle 4 day 1 and cycle 7 day 1, as well as at baseline, blood was sampled. TCRdb keeps only in-frame clones here, not all; method: immunoSEQ multiplex PCR. This sample has about 54,000 clones, with about 89% found just once. The CDR3 is made up of 16 amino acids. Trimming left V 3 bases short and J 2 bases short, with 14 bases between. CDR1 and CDR2 from the germline V gene are WNHNN and SYGVQD (reference sequence). The TCR was taken from an adult with an advanced solid tumor such as melanoma, head and neck, liver or kidney cancer. V usage is TRBV10-1 and J usage is TRBJ2-1; tentative D call: TRBD2 (6 bases). Material: CD4+ or CD8+ T cells sorted from blood, obtained in a trial of the OX40 agonist ivuxolimab. CDR3 coding DNA: TGCGCCAGCAGTGATCAAAGCGGGTTCCCCTACAATGAGCAGTTCTTC. Residues: CASSDQSGFPYNEQFF.